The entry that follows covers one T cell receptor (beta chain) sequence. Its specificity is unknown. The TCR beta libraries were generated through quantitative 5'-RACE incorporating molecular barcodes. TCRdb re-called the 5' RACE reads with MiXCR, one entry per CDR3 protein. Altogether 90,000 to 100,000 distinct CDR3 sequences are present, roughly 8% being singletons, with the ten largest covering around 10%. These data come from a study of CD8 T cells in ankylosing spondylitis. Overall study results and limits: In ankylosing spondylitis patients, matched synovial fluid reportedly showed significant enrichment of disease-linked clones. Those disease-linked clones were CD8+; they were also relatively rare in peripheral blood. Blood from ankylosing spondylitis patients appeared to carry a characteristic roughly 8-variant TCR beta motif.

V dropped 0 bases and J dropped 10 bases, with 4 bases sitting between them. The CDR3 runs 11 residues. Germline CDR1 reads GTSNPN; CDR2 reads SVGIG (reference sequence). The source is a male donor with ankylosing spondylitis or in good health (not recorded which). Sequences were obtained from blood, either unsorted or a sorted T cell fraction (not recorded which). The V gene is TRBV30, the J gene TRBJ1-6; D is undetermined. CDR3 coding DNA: TGTGCCTGGAGTGTGGGATCACCCCTCCACTTT. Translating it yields CAWSVGSPLHF.